This entry is about one TCR beta chain. CDR1 is SGHRS, CDR2 YFSETQ, per germline. This CDR3 is built from 17 residues. The V end lost 0 bases, the J end lost 0 bases, and 13 bases lay between the germline ends. Generated by immunoSEQ multiplex PCR, the TCRdb table keeps only in-frame clones and is missing some. The sample lists 65,000 to 80,000 clones, roughly nine tenths occurring once. The data were taken from a study of OX40 agonist ivuxolimab in advanced cancers. Study information: While on treatment, patients had intravenous ivuxolimab at 0.01 to 10 mg/kg every 2 weeks.

The V and J genes are TRBV5-1 and TRBJ2-1; D possibly corresponds to TRBD2 (6 bases). The source of this sequence is an adult with an advanced solid tumor such as melanoma, head and neck, liver or kidney cancer. Sequences were derived from CD4+ or CD8+ T cells sorted from blood, sampled in a trial of the OX40 agonist ivuxolimab. The CDR3 reads CASSLAGSGSSYNEQFF. For the CDR3, the DNA is TGCGCCAGCAGCTTGGCCGGTAGCGGAAGCTCCTACAATGAGCAGTTCTTC.